This T cell receptor beta chain was captured in a study of T cell repertoires in cytomegalovirus infection. For the study at large: An indication of both CMV infection and matching HLA type came from public TCR beta signatures.

A remark on this clonotype: Its specificity is not known.

The CDR3 consists of 13 residues. V was clipped by 3 bases and J by 7 bases, with 12 bases between them. In TCRdb, the reads were re-called with MiXCR into one record per CDR3 protein. The repertoire holds over 150,000 distinct CDR3 sequences, with roughly a fifth as singletons. Study findings and constraints: There were HLA-C-restricted CMV-specific TCR beta clonotypes dominating the ex vivo response.

The rearrangement links TRBV12-3 or TRBV12-4 to TRBJ1-2, with a weak D call TRBD1 (6 bases). The TCR sequence derives from a human donor in good health (CMV status not recorded). Some clones in this sample may be carry-over from other donors' samples. The sequenced material came from PBMCs. This CDR3 is CASSLGGRGGYTF. The CDR3 DNA reads as TGTGCCAGCAGTTTGGGGGGGCGCGGTGGCTACACCTTC.